This is a list of T cell receptor beta chains from one sample in a study of identical twins. MiXCR was run by TCRdb on the 5' RACE reads, yielding one entry per CDR3 protein. The table records over 200,000 distinct CDR3 sequences, roughly a tenth of them present only once. Input material: memory (CD45RO+) T cells sorted from blood. These receptors were taken from a woman aged 18 to 35 in good health. The CDR3 runs from the conserved cysteine through the conserved F or W. Fields, in order: D gene, clone size, J gene, V gene, CDR3 DNA, CDR3 protein. A D gene is named only where the DNA matches it firmly. The size entry is marked missing in some rows and otherwise reads once, few, many or a size class.

>-|-|TRBJ1-4|TRBV20-1
TGCAGTGCTAGAGATCCCGATCACCGGGAAAAACTGTTTTTT
CSARDPDHREKLFF
>TRBD1|few|TRBJ2-2|TRBV7-7
TGTGCTAGCAGCTCTTCAGGGGGCCGGAACGGGGAGCTGTTTTTT
CASSSSGGRNGELFF
>-|many|TRBJ2-5|TRBV10-3
TGTGCCATCAGTTCCGGGGCCAAAGAGACCCAGTACTTC
CAISSGAKETQYF
>-|-|TRBJ2-3|TRBV12-3/TRBV12-4
TGTGCCAGCAGTTTTTCCGGGGCTAGGGGAGATACGCAGTATTTT
CASSFSGARGDTQYF
>-|few|TRBJ2-2|TRBV6-2/TRBV6-3
TGTGCCAGCAGTTACTCCGGACCTCCCCAGGACACCGGGGAGCTGTTTTTT
CASSYSGPPQDTGELFF
>TRBD2|-|TRBJ2-1|TRBV20-1
TGCAGTGCTGGACTAGCAAGTGTCGGCAATGAGCAGTTCTTC
CSAGLASVGNEQFF
>-|few|TRBJ2-6|TRBV7-2
TGTGCCAGCAGCTTCCTTTTTGGAGGGGCCAACGTCCTGACTTTC
CASSFLFGGANVLTF
>TRBD2|many|TRBJ2-1|TRBV5-1
TGCGCCAGCAGGGCTAGCGGGGGCGCCTACAATGAGCAGTTCTTC
CASRASGGAYNEQFF
>-|few|TRBJ2-5|TRBV6-5
TGTGCCAGCAGTTACCGACAGGCAGAGACCCAGTACTTC
CASSYRQAETQYF
>-|many|TRBJ2-3|TRBV5-1
TGCGCCAGCAGCTTGTCAGAAAGCACAGATACGCAGTATTTT
CASSLSESTDTQYF
>TRBD2|many|TRBJ2-1|TRBV7-2
TGTGCCAGCAGCAGCGGGACCCCAAAGCAGTTCTTC
CASSSGTPKQFF
>-|-|TRBJ1-5|TRBV20-1
TGCAGTGCTAGTCTGGTGGGAGGACAGCCCCAGCATTTT
CSASLVGGQPQHF
>-|few|TRBJ1-2|TRBV6-6
TGTGCCAGCAGTTACTCAGGGGGTGATGGCTACACCTTC
CASSYSGGDGYTF
>TRBD2|many|TRBJ2-3|TRBV5-1
TGCGCCAGCAGCCTGCGACTAGCGGTTAGCACAGATACGCAGTATTTT
CASSLRLAVSTDTQYF